Shown below are 16 T cell receptor beta chains from a single sample sequenced in a study of blood T cell repertoires in COVID-19. TCRdb's copy holds only in-frame clones and misses some; the assay was immunoSEQ multiplex PCR. This table has about 150,000 clones, approximately 82% appearing once. Material for sequencing was peripheral blood. All receptors come from a woman aged 50 to 60 with acute or convalescent COVID-19.

The V and J genes are TRBV27 and TRBJ2-3; TRBD2 agrees at 9 bases. With V trimmed by 3 bases and J by 5 bases, 6 bases remained unmatched. The CDR3 totals 15 residues. Germline CDR1 and CDR2: MNHEY and SMNVEV (reference sequence). CDR3 residues: CASSLYLAGLDTQYF. In DNA, the CDR3 is TGTGCCAGCAGTTTGTACCTAGCGGGGCTAGATACGCAGTATTTT.

CDR3 bases: TGTGCCAGCAGTAAAATAGCGGGGGGGCAGTTCTTC. This encodes CASSKIAGGQFF. This sequence joins TRBV6-5 and TRBJ2-1; 10 bases are a match to TRBD2. The germline CDR1 and CDR2 sequences are MNHEY and SVGAGI. This CDR3 spans 12 amino acids. J gave up 12 bases and V 5 bases, and 4 bases lay outside the gene matches.

V is TRBV4-1 and J is TRBJ2-5; D is uncertain. CDR1 is MGHRA and CDR2 is YSYEKL in the germline V gene. The CDR3 consists of 14 residues. V lost 1 base and J lost 4, with 10 bases in between. CDR3 nucleotides: TGCGCCAGCAGCCAAGTGGGTAGCTTAGAGACCCAGTACTTC. Amino acid sequence: CASSQVGSLETQYF.

V gene TRBV12-3 or TRBV12-4 combines with J gene TRBJ2-7; no reliable D call. This CDR3 contains 13 residues. Trimming stripped 0 bases from V and 0 bases from J, with 3 bases between. CDR3 bases: TGTGCCAGCAGTTTAGCGAGCTCCTACGAGCAGTACTTC. Translation gives CASSLASSYEQYF.

The rearrangement uses TRBV27 and TRBJ1-5; D call uncertain. The CDR3 loop spans 14 amino acids. CDR1 and CDR2 (germline): MNHEY, SMNVEV (reference sequence). The ends were cut back, 4 bases at V and 7 bases at J, with 14 bases in the middle. DNA of the CDR3: TGTGCCAGCAGTTCCCGACCGATGACACAGCCCCAGCATTTT. It yields the protein CASSSRPMTQPQHF.

V is TRBV6-2 or TRBV6-3 and J is TRBJ1-2; TRBD1 agrees at 7 bases. The length of the CDR3 is 13 residues. The V segment lost 4 bases and the J segment 5 bases; nucleotides outside the gene matches: 4. The V gene's germline CDR1 is MNHEY and CDR2 SVGEGT. CDR3 sequence (DNA): TGTGCCAGCAGTTGGAGGGACAGTTATGGCTACACCTTC. Translating gives CASSWRDSYGYTF.

The chain combines TRBV18 with TRBJ2-3, with D perhaps TRBD1 (5 bases). The V and J ends lost 1 base and 4 bases respectively, with 12 bases between them. The CDR3 runs to 15 residues. The germline V gene has CDR1 KGHSH and CDR2 LQKENI. This CDR3 reads CASSPQGFLPDTQYF. In nucleotides, the CDR3 is TGTGCCAGCTCACCACAGGGGTTCCTCCCAGATACGCAGTATTTT.

This rearrangement joins TRBV2 to TRBJ1-3; D is ambiguous. CDR3 length: 14 residues. Germline V gives CDR1 SNHLY, CDR2 FYNNEI. With 5 bases removed from V and 0 bases from J, the gap between germline ends came to 8 bases. The CDR3 bases are TGTGCCAGCAGTACTTTAGACTCTGGAAACACCATATATTTT. It translates to CASSTLDSGNTIYF.

This chain links TRBV5-5 with TRBJ1-3; 7 bases line up with TRBD1. Germline V CDR1 and CDR2: SGHKS, YYEKEE (reference sequence). This CDR3 comprises 13 residues. Losses at the gene ends were 4 bases for V and 9 bases for J; bases not matched to a gene: 7. The CDR3 DNA follows: TGTGCCAGCAGCGACGGGACAGTTGGCACCATATATTTT. Its protein is CASSDGTVGTIYF.

This clone came up once. The rearrangement links TRBV9 to TRBJ1-1; 7 bases map to TRBD1. The germline V gene encodes CDR1 SGDLS and CDR2 YYNGEE. The CDR3 loop spans 14 amino acids. Trimming at V came to 5 bases and at J to 1 base, leaving 5 bases not matched to a gene. CDR3 coding DNA: TGTGCCAGCAGTTCGGGACAGAGGAACACTGAAGCTTTCTTT. Its translation: CASSSGQRNTEAFF.

The chain is built from TRBV7-9 and TRBJ2-3; TRBD1 matches at 9 bases. Germline loops: CDR1 SEHNR, CDR2 FQNEAQ (reference sequence). CDR3 length: 14 amino acids. V lost 8 bases and J lost 5; bases outside the gene matches: 8. CDR3: CASVRDRELDTQYF. The CDR3 DNA is TGTGCCAGCGTTCGGGACAGGGAGTTAGATACGCAGTATTTT. The variable domain in full, completed from reference TRBV7-9 and TRBJ2-3, reads DTGVSQNPRHKITKRGQNVTFRCDPISEHNRLYWYRQTLGQGPEFLTYFQNEAQLEKSRLLSDRFSAERPKGSFSTLEIQRTEQGDSAMYLCASVRDRELDTQYFGPGTRLTVL.

This chain uses TRBV5-1 with TRBJ2-1, with D maybe TRBD2 (6 bases). The CDR3 length is 15 residues. Germline-derived CDR1 and CDR2 are SGHRS and YFSETQ. Trimming removed 0 bases from V and 7 bases from J, with 14 bases in between. In DNA, the CDR3 is TGCGCCAGCAGCTTGGATTGGGGGGTAGGGAATGAGCAGTTCTTC. This encodes CASSLDWGVGNEQFF. Using reference TRBV5-1 and TRBJ2-1 for the parts outside the CDR3, the full variable domain is KAGVTQTPRYLIKTRGQQVTLSCSPISGHRSVSWYQQTPGQGLQFLFEYFSETQRNKGNFPGRFSGRQFSNSRSEMNVSTLELGDSALYLCASSLDWGVGNEQFFGPGTRLTVL.

The V gene is TRBV30, the J gene TRBJ2-1, with D maybe TRBD2 (6 bases). CDR3 size: 13 residues. Germline V gives CDR1 GTSNPN, CDR2 SVGIG (reference sequence). V was trimmed by 0 bases and J by 10 bases, leaving 13 bases between them. The CDR3 sequence: CAWSVLKAGEQFF. The CDR3 coding sequence is TGTGCCTGGAGTGTACTCAAGGCGGGAGAGCAGTTCTTC.

This clone showed up just once. This chain links TRBV7-9 with TRBJ2-5; weak D call: TRBD2 (5 bases). CDR1 and CDR2 (germline): SEHNR, FQNEAQ (reference sequence). The length of the CDR3 is 15 residues. Trimming took off 1 base at V and 4 bases at J, with 13 bases between the two ends. The CDR3 region has the DNA TGTGCCAGCAGCTTAGGCGGGCAAAGCGGAGAGACCCAGTACTTC. The encoded protein is CASSLGGQSGETQYF.

The V call is TRBV28, the J call TRBJ1-2; 7 bases match TRBD1. Germline loops: CDR1 MDHEN, CDR2 SYDVKM. The CDR3 covers 14 residues. V trimming: 5 bases; J trimming: 5 bases; junction bases outside the gene matches: 8. The CDR3 spells CASSGGQRIYGYTF. CDR3 DNA: TGTGCCAGCAGTGGGGGACAGCGGATATATGGCTACACCTTC.

This chain connects TRBV6-2 or TRBV6-3 to TRBJ2-7; perhaps TRBD2 as D (6 bases). CDR1 and CDR2 from the germline V gene are MNHEY and SVGEGT. The CDR3 spans 16 residues. Trimming pared 0 bases from V and 1 base from J, leaving 13 bases between. The CDR3 coding sequence is TGTGCCAGCAGTTACTCGGCGGGGAGGTCTTCCTACGAGCAGTACTTC. The encoded protein is CASSYSAGRSSYEQYF.